The subject of this entry is one T cell receptor (beta chain). Its antigen is undetermined. Assay: immunoSEQ multiplex PCR; the TCRdb copy retains only in-frame clones and omits some. The data hold more than 9,500 clones, with just under 97% observed a single time. The data originate from a study of T cells and Merkel cell carcinoma outcomes. Study-wide points: Reportedly, T-cell repertoire with density predicts Merkel cell carcinoma outcomes.

CDR3 length equals 14 residues. Trimming took 0 bases from V and 5 from J, leaving 11 bases between them. Germline assignment: CDR1 LNHNV and CDR2 YYDKDF (reference sequence). This sequence originates from a human donor with Merkel cell carcinoma. This rearrangement joins TRBV15 to TRBJ2-7, with a tentative D call TRBD2 (5 bases). The sequenced sample was tumor tissue from Merkel cell carcinoma. The CDR3: CATSRDVGVDEQYF. CDR3 sequence (DNA): TGTGCCACCAGCAGAGATGTCGGGGTGGACGAGCAGTACTTC.